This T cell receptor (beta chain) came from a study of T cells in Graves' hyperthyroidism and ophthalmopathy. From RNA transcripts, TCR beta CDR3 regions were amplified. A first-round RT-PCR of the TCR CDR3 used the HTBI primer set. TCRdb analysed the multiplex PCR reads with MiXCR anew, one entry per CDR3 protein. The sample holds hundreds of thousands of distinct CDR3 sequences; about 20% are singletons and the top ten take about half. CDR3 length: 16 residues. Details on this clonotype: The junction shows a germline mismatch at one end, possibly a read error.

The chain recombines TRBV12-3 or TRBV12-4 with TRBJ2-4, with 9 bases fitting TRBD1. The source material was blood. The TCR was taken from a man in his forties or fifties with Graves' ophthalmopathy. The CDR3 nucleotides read TGTGCCGGCAGTCCGGGACAGGGATGGGCCAAAAACATTCAGTACTTC. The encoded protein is CAGSPGQGWAKNIQYF.